The clone carrying this T cell receptor beta chain came up many times. Its antigen is currently unknown. This entry comes from a study of Graves' ophthalmopathy and Graves' hyperthyroidism. Study outcomes and limitations: A 13-signature model separated ophthalmopathy from stable hyperthyroidism, about 90% sensitivity, 65% to 82% specificity. Most clonotypes expanded in thyroid above 0.001 frequency were present in blood too.

Researchers turned away patients with other autoimmune diseases, uncontrolled infections, pregnancy or lactation. V was trimmed by 5 bases and J by 5 bases, leaving 15 bases between them. This CDR3 spans 14 amino acids. Amplification from RNA transcripts yielded the TCR beta CDR3 regions. HTBI-primed first-round RT-PCR preceded second-round multiplex PCR. TCRdb used MiXCR to reprocess the multiplex PCR reads, holding one entry per CDR3 protein. The table lists 500,000 to 800,000 distinct CDR3 sequences, 35% to 50% of them singletons. The clonotype comes from an adult man with Graves' ophthalmopathy. The rearrangement joins TRBV12-3 or TRBV12-4 to TRBJ1-2; maybe TRBD1 (5 bases). Sample: peripheral blood. The CDR3 coding sequence is TGTGCCAGCAGTGGAGGGGAGGTGCGATATGGCTACACCTTC. As protein: CASSGGEVRYGYTF.